The 3 T cell receptor beta chains presented below share a single source sample, sequenced in a study of beta chain features in type 1 diabetes. General study findings and limits: People with Type 1 diabetes carried modestly yet significantly shorter TCRB CDR3s in all four CD4+ subsets.

Investigators reverse transcribed all isolated RNA, so they sequenced expressed TCRB transcripts. Method: immunoSEQ multiplex PCR; TCRdb's copy keeps in-frame clones and lacks some. This sample has fewer than 300,000 clones; about a tenth occur once, and the top ten carry around 0.017%. The antigens of these receptors remain unknown. Sample: naive CD4+ T cells from blood. These receptors were taken from a man in his thirties or forties with type 1 diabetes.

This clone turned up a few times. The chain uses TRBV6-6 and TRBJ2-7, with 7 bases matching TRBD2. Losses at the gene ends were 7 bases for V and 2 bases for J; bases not matched to a gene: 5. This CDR3 is built from 13 residues. Germline V gives CDR1 MNHNY, CDR2 SVGAGI (reference sequence). The CDR3, as DNA: TGTGCCAGCACCTTCGGGGGGACCTACGAGCAGTACTTC. Translation: CASTFGGTYEQYF.

This clone was detected only a few times. The chain links TRBV6-5 to TRBJ2-3; 10 nucleotides line up with TRBD2. With V trimmed by 2 bases and J by 5 bases, 7 bases remained unmatched. This CDR3 region has 16 residues. Germline lookup yields CDR1 MNHEY and CDR2 SVGAGI. This CDR3 reads CASSYRRTSGGDTQYF. The CDR3 nucleotides are TGTGCCAGCAGTTACAGGCGGACTAGCGGCGGAGATACGCAGTATTTT.

In this sample, this clone turned up a few times. The gene calls are TRBV5-1 and TRBJ2-1; 8 bases are shared with TRBD2. V lost 0 bases, J lost 6 bases, and 5 bases stayed unmatched. CDR3 size: 15 residues. CDR1 SGHRS and CDR2 YFSETQ come from the germline V gene. CDR3 coding DNA: TGCGCCAGCAGCTTGGAAGGACTAGCCGGCAATGAGCAGTTCTTC. This translates into CASSLEGLAGNEQFF.